The T cell receptor beta chain described here comes from a study of T cells after yellow fever vaccination. TCRdb re-called the 5' RACE reads with MiXCR, one entry per CDR3 protein. Of under 550,000 distinct CDR3 sequences in the sample, 20% to 25% were seen once. The CDR3 totals 14 residues. J was trimmed by 4 bases and V by 6 bases; bases with no gene match: 7. Germline V gives CDR1 ENHRY, CDR2 SYGVKD. The material was PBMCs, obtained 20 to 25 days after the first yellow fever vaccination. This sequence originates from a man between 18 and 29 years old who received the YFV17D yellow fever vaccine. V usage is TRBV10-3 and J usage is TRBJ1-2; the match to TRBD1 covers 8 bases. The CDR3 protein is CAISVTGAGYGYTF. DNA of the CDR3: TGTGCCATCAGCGTGACAGGGGCCGGCTATGGCTACACCTTC.